The text below deals with one T cell receptor (beta chain). The sample is drawn from a study of blood T cells in healthy people across ages. Together with a sample-barcoded 5' primer, a J-beta primer mix was included in a second PCR lasting about 7 to 12 cycles. From the 5' RACE reads, TCRdb called clonotypes with MiXCR, one entry per CDR3 protein. This sample has under 2 million distinct CDR3 sequences, with 30% to 40% found just once. Trimming pared 8 bases from V and 4 bases from J, leaving 11 bases between. The germline V gene encodes CDR1 SNHLY and CDR2 FYNNEI. This CDR3 comprises 12 residues. V usage is TRBV2 and J usage is TRBJ2-5; perhaps TRBD2 as D (5 bases). Source material: blood. The sequence came from a woman aged 25 to 39 in good health. CDR3 DNA: TGTGCCAGCGCTTGGAGGATAGAGACCCAGTACTTC. Protein product: CASAWRIETQYF. The complete variable domain, with remaining parts taken from reference TRBV2 and TRBJ2-5, reads EPEVTQTPSHQVTQMGQEVILRCVPISNHLYFYWYRQILGQKVEFLVSFYNNEISEKSEIFDDQFSVERPDGSNFTLKIRSTKLEDSAMYFCASAWRIETQYFGPGTRLLVL.